This T cell receptor beta chain originates from a study of shared clonotypes between healthy human individuals. General study findings and limits: Naive subsets usually exceeded memory subsets in estimated richness. Only a few donors were included, so the genetic and exposure-history diversity represented was limited.

The authors distributed each subset's genomic DNA evenly over several immunoSEQ plates. TCRdb's table, derived via immunoSEQ multiplex PCR, lists solely in-frame clones and lacks some. The profile shows about a million clones, around three quarters of them singletons. About this clone: Antigen specificity is unknown.

The clonotype was recovered from a man aged 18 to 35 in good health. Some clones in this sample may be carry-over from other donors' samples. The sequenced sample consisted of memory CD4+ T cells from PBMCs. The subset was: CD45RA-negative fraction.

The CDR3, as DNA: TGTGCCAGCAGCTCGGACGGATATCAGCCCCAGCATTTT. Its translation: CASSSDGYQPQHF. The chain combines TRBV7-2 with TRBJ1-5; unclear D gene. This CDR3 has 13 amino acids. Looked up from germline, CDR1 is SGHTA and CDR2 is FQGNSA. V was pared by 4 bases and J by 5 bases, with 9 bases between. The whole variable domain, filled in from reference TRBV7-2 and TRBJ1-5, reads GAGVSQSPSNKVTEKGKDVELRCDPISGHTALYWYRQSLGQGLEFLIYFQGNSAPDKSGLPSDRFSAERTGGSVSTLTIQRTQQEDSAVYLCASSSDGYQPQHFGDGTRLSIL.